The 22 T cell receptor beta chains given below trace back to one sample, sequenced in a study of glioma-infiltrating T cells. TCR alpha and beta CDR3 regions were amplified from RNA using iRepertoire nested multiplex PCR. TCRdb used MiXCR to reprocess the multiplex PCR reads, holding one entry per CDR3 protein. The sample holds around 170,000 distinct CDR3 sequences, around 40% seen once. Source material: glioma tissue, nonneoplastic brain tissue, or PBMCs (not recorded which). The source is a human donor with low-grade glioma or glioblastoma, undergoing nonglioma brain surgery, or in good health (not recorded which).

This sequence joins TRBV5-1 and TRBJ2-1; D might be TRBD1 (5 bases). Germline loops: CDR1 SGHRS, CDR2 YFSETQ. The CDR3 totals 16 residues. The V gene lost 2 bases and the J gene lost 0 bases, with 12 bases spanning the gap. The DNA for the CDR3 is TGCGCCAGCAGCTTTATGGGGCAGAGCTCCTACAATGAGCAGTTCTTC. This translates into CASSFMGQSSYNEQFF.

The chain uses TRBV3-1 and TRBJ2-2, with unresolved D. Germline lookup yields CDR1 LGHDT and CDR2 YNNKEL (reference sequence). The CDR3 contains 16 residues. V was shortened by 1 base and J by 5 bases, with 14 bases between the two germline ends. DNA for the CDR3: TGTGCCAGCAGCCAAGTCTCGGGCATTGATACCGGGGAGCTGTTTTTT. It is translated as CASSQVSGIDTGELFF.

As for this clonotype: A read error may explain this, as a much larger clone is one base away. The genes are TRBV24-1 and TRBJ2-2; D might be TRBD1 (5 bases). Germline CDR1 and CDR2: KGHDR and SFDVKD. Trimming left V 11 bases short and J 7 bases short, with 16 bases between. The CDR3 extends over 13 amino acids. CDR3 sequence reads: CASRLLQGGELFF. The CDR3 DNA is TGTGCCAGCAGGTTACTGCAGGGCGGGGAGCTGTTTTTT.

This clonotype appeared a few times. The chain couples TRBV7-8 to TRBJ2-3; no clear D. The V end was cut by 1 base, the J end by 5 bases, with 13 bases between. The germline CDR1 and CDR2 sequences are SGHVS and FQNEAQ. This CDR3 comprises 15 residues. In DNA, the CDR3 is TGTGCCAGCAGCTTAGTCACATCCTCGATAGATACGCAGTATTTT. Its translation: CASSLVTSSIDTQYF.

This clonotype was seen repeatedly, ten times or more. The chain employs TRBV11-2 and TRBJ2-3, with 7 bases identical to TRBD2. The V and J ends lost 0 bases and 6 bases, in that order; junction bases with no gene match: 3. Germline-derived CDR1 and CDR2 are SGHAT and FQNNGV. CDR3 size: 14 residues. In DNA form, the CDR3 reads TGTGCCAGCAGCTTAGATCTCGGGAGGGATACGCAGTATTTT. Amino acids: CASSLDLGRDTQYF.

The rearrangement links TRBV4-2 to TRBJ2-7; 9 positions agree with TRBD2. V was pared by 2 bases and J by 7 bases, with 12 bases of the junction left unmatched. Germline V gene data show CDR1 as LGHNA and CDR2 as YNFKEQ. This CDR3 region has 16 residues. CDR3 nucleotides: TGTGCCAGCAGCCAACTAAGCGGGAGGTCCTACAATGAGCAGTACTTC. It is translated as CASSQLSGRSYNEQYF.

This clonotype came up many times. This sequence joins TRBV20-1 and TRBJ1-1; D gene ambiguous. This CDR3 contains 14 residues. Germline CDR1 reads DFQATT; CDR2 reads SNEGSKA (reference sequence). The V and J ends lost 5 bases and 0 bases respectively, with 13 bases between them. CDR3 in DNA: TGCAGTGCTGACCCTGGAGGGATGAACACTGAAGCTTTCTTT. Residues: CSADPGGMNTEAFF.

The rearrangement uses TRBV6-4 and TRBJ1-6; D is ambiguous. This CDR3 has 18 residues. Per the germline V gene, CDR1 is MRHNA and CDR2 is SNTAGT. V gave up 7 bases and J gave up 0 bases, with 19 bases separating them. In nucleotides, the CDR3 is TGTGCCAGCACTGGGTTCCAGAAATGGAGCTCCTATAATTCACCCCTCCACTTT. This codes for CASTGFQKWSSYNSPLHF.

The V gene is TRBV20-1, the J gene TRBJ1-2, with a tentative D call TRBD1 (5 bases). This CDR3 contains 14 residues. The V end lost 5 bases, the J end lost 5 bases, and 18 bases lay between the germline ends. Germline V gives CDR1 DFQATT, CDR2 SNEGSKA (reference sequence). The CDR3 nucleotides read TGCAGTGCTGGAGTCCAGGGAGGAGATTATGGCTACACCTTC. Amino acids: CSAGVQGGDYGYTF.

The chain employs TRBV28 and TRBJ2-5, with 8 positions matching TRBD2. Germline-derived CDR1 and CDR2 are MDHEN and SYDVKM. The length of the CDR3 is 15 residues. Unmatched junction bases numbered 13, after V lost 10 bases and J lost 3 bases. CDR3 region: CAITSSFSGEETQYF. DNA for the CDR3: TGTGCCATCACCTCATCGTTTAGCGGGGAAGAGACCCAGTACTTC.

This chain uses TRBV7-3 with TRBJ2-3, with 7 bases aligning to TRBD1. V shed 8 bases and J 7 bases; nucleotides not matched to a gene: 3. The CDR3 covers 11 residues. Germline V gene sequence: CDR1 SGHTA, CDR2 FQGTGA. The CDR3 DNA reads TGTGCCAGCCAGGGGGAATATACGCAGTATTTT. Amino acid sequence: CASQGEYTQYF.

Turning to this clonotype: This may come from a read error, since a much larger clone is one base off. V and J are TRBV5-4 and TRBJ1-1, with D unclear. Trimming shortened V by 2 bases and J by 2 bases, and 13 bases separated the two germline ends. Looked up from germline, CDR1 is SGHNT and CDR2 is YYREEE (reference sequence). The CDR3 consists of 15 residues. The CDR3 DNA reads as TGTGCCAGCAGCTTATGGCAGACCATAAACACTGAAGCTTTCTTT. It yields the protein CASSLWQTINTEAFF.

A note on this clonotype: Given a much more abundant clone one base away, this may be a read error. The V and J genes are TRBV28 and TRBJ2-7; D is undetermined. CDR3 length: 13 amino acids. The ends were cut back, 9 bases at V and 2 bases at J, with 14 bases in the middle. The germline V gene has CDR1 MDHEN and CDR2 SYDVKM. CDR3 loop: CARGTASPYEQYF. In DNA form, the CDR3 reads TGTGCCAGAGGAACAGCTTCTCCCTACGAGCAGTACTTC.

The CDR3 nucleotides read TGCGCCAGCAGCCTCCTAGGGACTAGCGGGAGCGAAGAGCAGTACTTC. Translation gives CASSLLGTSGSEEQYF. The chain links TRBV4-1 to TRBJ2-7; 14 bases map to TRBD2. The CDR3 length is 16 residues. The germline gives CDR1 MGHRA, CDR2 YSYEKL. After removal of 4 bases from V and 7 bases from J, the junction contained 9 bases not matched to a gene.

This clonotype was picked up a small number of times. The rearrangement uses TRBV5-1 and TRBJ2-1; D perhaps matches TRBD1 (5 bases). This CDR3 spans 13 amino acids. Trimming left V 2 bases short and J 7 bases short, with 10 bases between. From germline, CDR1 is SGHRS and CDR2 YFSETQ. In nucleotides, the CDR3 is TGCGCCAGCAGCTTTGTAGGGGCGAATGAGCAGTTCTTC. This sequence encodes CASSFVGANEQFF.

The genes are TRBV7-9 and TRBJ2-3; maybe TRBD2 (5 bases). This CDR3 has 15 amino acids. V was trimmed by 2 bases and J by 5 bases, leaving 14 bases between them. From germline, CDR1 is SEHNR and CDR2 FQNEAQ (reference sequence). CDR3 in amino acids: CASSLRGTEGDTQYF. CDR3 DNA sequence: TGTGCCAGCAGCTTACGGGGAACTGAGGGAGATACGCAGTATTTT. Complete variable domain (other parts from reference TRBV7-9 and TRBJ2-3): DTGVSQNPRHKITKRGQNVTFRCDPISEHNRLYWYRQTLGQGPEFLTYFQNEAQLEKSRLLSDRFSAERPKGSFSTLEIQRTEQGDSAMYLCASSLRGTEGDTQYFGPGTRLTVL.

The chain links TRBV6-2 or TRBV6-3 to TRBJ2-1; TRBD2 matches at 11 bases. V lost 7 bases and J lost 8; bases outside the gene matches: 7. CDR3 length equals 14 residues. The germline V gene encodes CDR1 MNHEY and CDR2 SVGEGT. CDR3 sequence: CASILAGVSHEQFF. CDR3 nucleotides: TGTGCCAGCATACTAGCGGGAGTTTCACATGAGCAGTTCTTC.

The CDR3 spells CASSLGSPPYEQYF. CDR3 coding DNA: TGTGCCAGCAGTTTAGGCTCCCCTCCATACGAGCAGTACTTC. This chain connects TRBV12-3 or TRBV12-4 to TRBJ2-7; D remains ambiguous. Trimming took 1 base from V and 4 from J, leaving 11 bases between them. CDR3 size: 14 residues.

The chain employs TRBV29-1 and TRBJ2-7, with D uncertain. The germline V gene has CDR1 SQVTM and CDR2 ANQGSEA. With 4 bases removed from V and 6 bases from J, the gap between germline ends came to 19 bases. CDR3 length equals 14 residues. CDR3 region: CSVGIQRNIGEQYF. The CDR3 DNA is TGCAGCGTTGGAATCCAACGGAACATTGGCGAGCAGTACTTC.

This clonotype has a handful of counts. The chain links TRBV14 to TRBJ2-2; D uncertain. CDR1 and CDR2 from the germline V gene are SGHDN and FVKESK. The CDR3 totals 13 residues. The V gene lost 0 bases and the J gene lost 8 bases, with 7 bases spanning the gap. CDR3 in DNA: TGTGCCAGCAGCCAAGATATCAGGGGGGAGCTGTTTTTT. Residues: CASSQDIRGELFF.

Details on this clonotype: This may arise from a read error, as a much more abundant clone is one base away. A read error is likely, as this CDR3 ends without the conserved phenylalanine or tryptophan. The gene calls are TRBV6-2 or TRBV6-3 and TRBJ1-1; a weak D match, TRBD1 (6 bases). CDR3 size: 14 residues. From germline, CDR1 is MNHEY and CDR2 SVGEGT. Written as DNA, the CDR3 is TGTGCCATCAGTGATTCGGACAGTTACACTGAAGCTTTCTCT. As protein: CAISDSDSYTEAFS.

In its sample, this clonotype was seen many times. The rearrangement links TRBV7-2 to TRBJ1-1, with D uncertain. The CDR3 spans 14 residues. CDR1 SGHTA and CDR2 FQGNSA come from the germline V gene. Trimming cost V 5 bases and J 0 bases, with 10 bases left between them. CDR3 DNA sequence: TGTGCCAGCAGCCTAATGACTCTGAACACTGAAGCTTTCTTT. As protein: CASSLMTLNTEAFF.